The rows below give T cell receptor beta chains drawn from one sample of a study of T cell responses to AZD1222 COVID-19 vaccine. The assay was immunoSEQ multiplex PCR, and TCRdb's table has in-frame clones only and misses some. This table holds fewer than 100,000 clones, 90% found once. Sample: peripheral blood, taken on day 0 of AZD1222 vaccination. Source of these receptors: an adult in good health. The CDR3 runs from the conserved cysteine through the conserved F or W. Fields, in order: D gene, V gene, clone size, J gene, CDR3 protein, CDR3 DNA. The D gene is left open where the match is weak. Clone size, where shown, is once, few, many, or a class for clones that have expanded.

D: NA; V: TRBV11-2; size: NA; J: TRBJ1-5; CDR3: CASSLASNQPQHF; DNA: TGTGCCAGCAGCCTGGCTAGCAATCAGCCCCAGCATTTT
D: NA; V: TRBV19; size: once; J: TRBJ1-5; CDR3: CASSISYSFSNQPQHF; DNA: TGTGCCAGTAGTATCAGTTACAGTTTTAGCAATCAGCCCCAGCATTTT
D: NA; V: TRBV6-5; size: NA; J: TRBJ1-5; CDR3: CASSYSQGDSQPQHF; DNA: TGTGCCAGCAGTTACTCTCAAGGCGACAGTCAGCCCCAGCATTTT
D: TRBD1; V: TRBV11-2; size: NA; J: TRBJ2-7; CDR3: CASSLSGTGSYEQYF; DNA: TGTGCCAGCAGCTTATCCGGGACAGGATCCTACGAGCAGTACTTC
D: NA; V: TRBV6-5; size: NA; J: TRBJ1-2; CDR3: CASSYKGYGYGYTF; DNA: TGTGCCAGCAGTTACAAGGGGTACGGTTATGGCTACACCTTC
D: NA; V: TRBV2; size: NA; J: TRBJ1-2; CDR3: CASSESSYGYTF; DNA: TGTGCCAGCAGTGAATCCAGCTATGGCTACACCTTC
D: NA; V: TRBV6-2/TRBV6-3; size: NA; J: TRBJ2-2; CDR3: CASSYGLSTLTGELFF; DNA: TGTGCCAGCAGTTACGGCCTGTCAACTCTCACCGGGGAGCTGTTTTTT
D: NA; V: TRBV29-1; size: NA; J: TRBJ1-1; CDR3: CSAPGGMNTEAFF; DNA: TGCAGCGCCCCGGGAGGGATGAACACTGAAGCTTTCTTT
D: NA; V: TRBV21-1; size: NA; J: TRBJ1-4; CDR3: CASRMTGVNEKLFF; DNA: TGTGCCAGCAGGATGACAGGAGTGAATGAAAAACTGTTTTTT
D: TRBD1; V: TRBV7-3; size: NA; J: TRBJ2-1; CDR3: CASSLKPTSWGQGYNEQFF; DNA: TGTGCCAGCAGCTTAAAGCCAACGTCTTGGGGACAGGGCTACAATGAGCAGTTCTTC
D: TRBD1; V: TRBV7-9; size: NA; J: TRBJ1-2; CDR3: CASSPQGASNYGYTF; DNA: TGTGCCAGCAGCCCACAGGGGGCGAGCAACTATGGCTACACCTTC
D: TRBD1; V: TRBV7-3; size: NA; J: TRBJ2-5; CDR3: CASSFLGSSGQGSGKTQYF; DNA: TGTGCCAGCAGCTTCCTCGGGAGTTCGGGACAGGGGAGCGGAAAGACCCAGTACTTC
D: NA; V: TRBV29-1; size: NA; J: TRBJ2-2; CDR3: CSVVESWAAGELFF; DNA: TGCAGCGTTGTAGAAAGTTGGGCGGCCGGGGAGCTGTTTTTT
D: TRBD1; V: TRBV18; size: NA; J: TRBJ1-2; CDR3: CASSLDRGHLNYGYTF; DNA: TGTGCCAGCTCACTGGACAGGGGGCACCTTAACTATGGCTACACCTTC
D: NA; V: TRBV4-2; size: NA; J: TRBJ1-6; CDR3: CASSQVARGNSPLHF; DNA: TGTGCCAGCAGCCAAGTTGCCAGGGGTAATTCACCCCTCCACTTT
D: NA; V: TRBV7-9; size: NA; J: TRBJ1-5; CDR3: CASSLFIYPDWNQPQHF; DNA: TGTGCCAGCAGCTTATTTATATACCCGGACTGGAATCAGCCCCAGCATTTT
D: TRBD1; V: TRBV5-6; size: once; J: TRBJ1-1; CDR3: CASSLTGGDTEAFF; DNA: TGTGCCAGCAGCTTGACAGGGGGTGACACTGAAGCTTTCTTT
D: TRBD1; V: TRBV7-6; size: NA; J: TRBJ2-7; CDR3: CASSLTDRGRYEQYF; DNA: TGTGCCAGCAGCTTAACGGACAGGGGGCGCTACGAGCAGTACTTC
D: NA; V: TRBV4-3; size: once; J: TRBJ1-4; CDR3: CASSWNHATNEKLFF; DNA: TGCGCCAGCAGCTGGAATCATGCAACTAATGAAAAACTGTTTTTT
D: NA; V: TRBV9; size: NA; J: TRBJ1-6; CDR3: CASSGGPPNSPLHF; DNA: TGTGCCAGCAGCGGGGGACCGCCAAATTCACCCCTCCACTTT